These T cell receptor beta chains were read from a single sample in a study of T cells in Graves' hyperthyroidism and ophthalmopathy. TCRdb fed the multiplex PCR reads into MiXCR, producing one record per CDR3 protein. The table shows about 210,000 distinct CDR3 sequences, with over 15% occurring only once. Material for sequencing was blood. These receptors originate from a man in his fifties with Graves' hyperthyroidism. CDR3s include the opening cysteine and the closing phenylalanine or tryptophan. Rows may omit the clone size; those that give it use once, few, many or a size class.

j_gene	abundance	v_gene	len	CDR3aa
TRBJ1-1	-	TRBV6-6	14	CASSYYTGDTEAFF
TRBJ2-7	many	TRBV5-1	15	CASSRTGGSTYEQYF
TRBJ2-7	-	TRBV12-3/TRBV12-4	16	CASSQGVAGKDYEQYF
TRBJ2-5	many	TRBV11-2	13	CASTVSETETQYF
TRBJ2-3	many	TRBV28	11	CASSSTGTQYF
TRBJ1-5	many	TRBV28	14	CASSLEGWMQPQHF
TRBJ2-5	-	TRBV3-1	16	CASSHWTSGYLETQYF
TRBJ1-1	-	TRBV20-1	14	CSARDPGGRTEAFF
TRBJ2-1	many	TRBV20-1	15	CSAREASLPHNEQFF
TRBJ2-3	many	TRBV30	15	CAWSDSDRGTDTQYF
TRBJ2-7	many	TRBV6-2/TRBV6-3	13	CASRAGTGVEQYF
TRBJ2-5	-	TRBV24-1	16	CATSDFSTSGEETQYF
TRBJ2-2	many	TRBV11-2	14	CASSLVLTAGELFF
TRBJ2-1	few	TRBV18	13	CASSPPSSNEQFF
TRBJ2-3	-	TRBV15	12	CATSSPPNTQYF
TRBJ2-1	-	TRBV7-2	13	CASSLGGLGVQFF
TRBJ2-3	many	TRBV3-1	16	CASSQSRRVRYSRLYF
TRBJ1-2	-	TRBV6-5	13	CASSYRDRNGYTF
TRBJ2-7	many	TRBV7-9	14	CASNSRGQSYEQYF
TRBJ2-3	-	TRBV10-3	14	CAISESGRTDTQYF
TRBJ2-7	many	TRBV20-1	16	CSARGSREGFSYEQYF
TRBJ2-1	few	TRBV9	20	CASSGETGTSGYSSYNEQFF
TRBJ1-2	many	TRBV2	14	CASSDSKSNYGYTF
TRBJ2-1	many	TRBV7-9	15	CASSLASLAGGEQFF
TRBJ1-5	many	TRBV28	16	CASSFPGGAGNQPQHF
TRBJ2-6	once	TRBV28	15	CASSVNRDGANVLTF
TRBJ2-1	few	TRBV6-5	17	CASSYGRTRRIYNEQFF
TRBJ2-1	many	TRBV12-5	16	CASGLASPKQGNEQFF
TRBJ1-1	few	TRBV7-2	14	CASGLQGAYTEAFF
TRBJ2-3	few	TRBV4-2	18	CASSLGTSGISSTDTQYF
TRBJ2-7	-	TRBV4-1	18	CASSQDQGGGLAVYEQYF
TRBJ2-7	few	TRBV4-2	15	CASSQASHDSYEQYF
TRBJ2-1	few	TRBV28	11	CASIRGTHQFF
TRBJ2-7	many	TRBV20-1	14	CSARGDGGDYEQYF
TRBJ1-5	many	TRBV12-3/TRBV12-4	16	CASSPGPGISNQPQHF
TRBJ2-2	many	TRBV19	16	CASSIRREWYTGELFF
TRBJ1-4	-	TRBV4-2	14	CASSLGPTNEKLFF
TRBJ2-3	-	TRBV12-3/TRBV12-4	15	CASSTIAGSTDTQYF
TRBJ2-1	many	TRBV10-2	12	CASSFAGHEQFF
TRBJ2-1	-	TRBV9	17	CASSVELAGAYYNEQFF
TRBJ2-4	-	TRBV3-1	22	CASSQNDIQPGLAGHAKNIQYF
TRBJ2-7	few	TRBV5-1	14	CASSHGTSGHEQYF